The text below deals with one T cell receptor beta chain. The antigen is undetermined. The CDR3 runs to 15 residues. V gave up 6 bases and J gave up 2 bases; unmatched junction bases: 8. Germline V gene data show CDR1 as MNHEY and CDR2 as SVGAGI. The sample is drawn from a study of T cell repertoires in cytomegalovirus infection. Background on the study: Shared public TCR beta signatures pointed to both CMV infection and a matching HLA type.

Overall study findings and caveats: CMV-specific TCR beta clonotypes restricted by HLA-C dominated the ex vivo response. Cumulative frequency (of public TCR beta family members) identified carriers of CMV plus the relevant HLA.

A single record per CDR3 protein comes from TCRdb applying MiXCR to the reads. The sample has approximately 400,000 distinct CDR3 sequences; approximately 33% are singletons. The chain combines TRBV6-5 with TRBJ2-7, with 9 bases matching TRBD2. The clonotype originates from a human donor in good health (CMV status not recorded). Some clones in this sample may be carry-over from other donors' samples. The sequencing sample was made of PBMCs. The CDR3: CASSRGSGGPYEQYF. The CDR3 DNA follows: TGTGCCAGCAGCCGGGGTAGCGGGGGCCCCTACGAGCAGTACTTC.